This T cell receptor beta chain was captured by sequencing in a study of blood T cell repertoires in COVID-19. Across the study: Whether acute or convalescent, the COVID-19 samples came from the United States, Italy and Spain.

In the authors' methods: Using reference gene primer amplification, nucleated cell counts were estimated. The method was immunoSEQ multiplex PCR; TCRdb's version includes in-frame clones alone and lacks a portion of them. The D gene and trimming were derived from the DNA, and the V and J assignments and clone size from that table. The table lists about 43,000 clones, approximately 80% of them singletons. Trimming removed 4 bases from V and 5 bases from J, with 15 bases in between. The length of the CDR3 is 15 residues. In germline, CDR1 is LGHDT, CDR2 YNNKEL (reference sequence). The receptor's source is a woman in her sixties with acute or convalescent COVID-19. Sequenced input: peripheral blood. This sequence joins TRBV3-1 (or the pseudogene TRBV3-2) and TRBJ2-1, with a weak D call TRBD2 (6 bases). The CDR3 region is CASSLVAGINNEQFF. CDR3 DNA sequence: TGTGCCAGCAGCCTGGTTGCGGGGATTAACAATGAGCAGTTCTTC.